The rows below give T cell receptor beta chains drawn from one sample of a study of T cells in localized non-small cell lung cancer. The table came from immunoSEQ multiplex PCR; TCRdb's copy has only in-frame clones and leaves some out. Found here are 12,000 to 15,000 clones, around 90% of them singletons; the top ten hold roughly 2.6%. This material consisted of peripheral blood mononuclear cells, taken before any cancer treatment. The receptor set was obtained from a man aged 40 to 70 with stage III lung adenocarcinoma. CDR3s include the opening cysteine and the closing phenylalanine or tryptophan. D genes are given only for firm matches. The size of a clone is reported for some rows only, either as once, few or many, or as a class for expanded clones.

V	J	size	D	CDR3	DNA
TRBV6-1	TRBJ1-2	.	.	CASSEWGNNYGYTF	TGTGCCAGCAGTGAATGGGGGAATAACTATGGCTACACCTTC
TRBV9	TRBJ2-6	.	.	CASSVGRAGANVLTF	TGTGCCAGCAGCGTAGGCAGGGCTGGGGCCAACGTCCTGACTTTC
TRBV28	TRBJ1-5	.	.	CASSLWHQPQHF	TGTGCCAGCAGTTTATGGCATCAGCCCCAGCATTTT
TRBV7-9	TRBJ2-3	.	TRBD2	CASSFEREVPSQYF	TGTGCCAGCAGCTTCGAGCGGGAGGTTCCCAGTCAGTATTTT
TRBV19	TRBJ1-2	few	.	CASSISLMTGNNYGYTF	TGTGCCAGTAGTATATCTCTCATGACCGGGAATAACTATGGCTACACCTTC
TRBV2	TRBJ1-2	.	TRBD1	CATQGSDYGYTF	TGTGCCACACAGGGGAGCGACTATGGCTACACCTTC
TRBV28	TRBJ2-5	.	.	CASSRGAQETQYF	TGTGCCAGCAGCAGGGGTGCCCAAGAGACCCAGTACTTC
TRBV27	TRBJ2-3	.	.	CASSSTSGGSSSSKTDTQYF	TGTGCCAGCAGTTCGACCTCAGGGGGGAGTTCGTCCAGCAAGACAGATACGCAGTATTTT
TRBV28	TRBJ2-7	.	.	CASSLGSGPQYYEQYF	TGTGCCAGCAGTTTAGGCTCGGGACCCCAGTACTACGAGCAGTACTTC
TRBV28	TRBJ2-7	.	.	CASSLQGLWEQYF	TGTGCCAGCAGTTTACAAGGCTTGTGGGAGCAGTACTTC
TRBV11-3	TRBJ2-2	.	.	CASSLVNTGELFF	TGTGCCAGCAGCTTAGTGAACACCGGGGAGCTGTTTTTT
TRBV4-1	TRBJ2-5	.	.	CASSPAPTQETQYF	TGCGCCAGCAGCCCAGCTCCCACCCAAGAGACCCAGTACTTC
TRBV5-1	TRBJ1-1	.	TRBD1	CASWDRMNTEAFF	TGCGCCAGCTGGGACAGGATGAACACTGAAGCTTTCTTT